Each of the 5 T cell receptor beta chains below was sequenced from the same sample in a study of T cell changes during pregnancy in multiple sclerosis. Sequencing used immunoSEQ multiplex PCR; TCRdb keeps in-frame clones, though not all of them. The sample comprises fewer than 95,000 clones, around 92% of which are singletons, and less than 2.5% rests with the top ten. The starting material was peripheral blood, obtained in the third trimester of pregnancy. The source is a female donor with multiple sclerosis, enrolled in a pregnancy study.

The sample holds one count of this clone. The V call is TRBV29-1, the J call TRBJ2-7; 10 nucleotides agree with TRBD1. After removal of 6 bases from V and 7 bases from J, the junction contained 9 bases not matched to a gene. The CDR3 totals 13 residues. CDR1 and CDR2 from the germline V gene are SQVTM and ANQGSEA. DNA of the CDR3: TGCAGCGTGAGGACAGGGGGTTTAGAAGAGCAGTACTTC. It yields the protein CSVRTGGLEEQYF.

CDR3 amino acids: CASSLRLTAGANVLTF. The CDR3, as DNA: TGTGCCAGCAGCTTACGTCTCACAGCTGGGGCCAACGTCCTGACTTTC. The J gene is TRBJ2-6, the V gene TRBV7-9; D is uncertain. The CDR3 sequence is 16 residues long. Trimming shortened V by 2 bases and J by 2 bases, and 10 bases separated the two germline ends. In germline, CDR1 is SEHNR, CDR2 FQNEAQ (reference sequence).

The genes are TRBV2 and TRBJ1-1; no firm D call. V shed 4 bases and J shed 0 bases, with 12 bases lying between them. The CDR3 has 15 residues. CDR1 is SNHLY, CDR2 FYNNEI, per germline. CDR3 amino acids: CASSVERFMNTEAFF. Written as DNA, the CDR3 is TGTGCCAGCAGTGTAGAAAGATTCATGAACACTGAAGCTTTCTTT.

This clone was detected once. This rearrangement joins TRBV25-1 to TRBJ2-7; 7 nucleotides line up with TRBD2. Germline CDR1 is MGHDK and CDR2 is SYGVNS. The V segment lost 3 bases and the J segment 2 bases; nucleotides outside the gene matches: 10. This CDR3 has 16 residues. The CDR3 DNA sequence: TGTGCCAGCAGTGACCCTGGGGCTAGCGGTACCTACGAGCAGTACTTC. Its translation is CASSDPGASGTYEQYF.

The CDR3 loop reads CASSLDSPNYGYTF. The CDR3, as DNA: TGCGCCAGCAGCTTGGACAGCCCTAACTATGGCTACACCTTC. The V gene is TRBV5-1, the J gene TRBJ1-2; D is uncertain. Per germline, CDR1 SGHRS and CDR2 YFSETQ. The CDR3 extends over 14 amino acids. V was shortened by 0 bases and J by 0 bases, with 6 bases between the two germline ends.